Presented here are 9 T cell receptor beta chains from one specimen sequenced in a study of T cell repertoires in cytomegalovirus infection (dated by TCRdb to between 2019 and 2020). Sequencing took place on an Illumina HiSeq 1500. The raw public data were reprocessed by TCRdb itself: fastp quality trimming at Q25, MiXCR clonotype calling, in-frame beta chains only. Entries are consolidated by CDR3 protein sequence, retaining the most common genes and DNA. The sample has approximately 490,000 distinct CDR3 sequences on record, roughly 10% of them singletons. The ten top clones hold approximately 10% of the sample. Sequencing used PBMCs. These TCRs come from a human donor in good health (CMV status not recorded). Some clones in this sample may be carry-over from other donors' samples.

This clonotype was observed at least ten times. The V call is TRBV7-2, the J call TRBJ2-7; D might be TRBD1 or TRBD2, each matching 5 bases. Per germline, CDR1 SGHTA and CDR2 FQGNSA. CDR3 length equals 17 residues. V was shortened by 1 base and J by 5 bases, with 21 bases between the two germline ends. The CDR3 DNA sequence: TGTGCCAGCAGCTTAGGGGCCGTGGGGGACCCCCGGCACGAGCAGTACTTC. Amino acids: CASSLGAVGDPRHEQYF.

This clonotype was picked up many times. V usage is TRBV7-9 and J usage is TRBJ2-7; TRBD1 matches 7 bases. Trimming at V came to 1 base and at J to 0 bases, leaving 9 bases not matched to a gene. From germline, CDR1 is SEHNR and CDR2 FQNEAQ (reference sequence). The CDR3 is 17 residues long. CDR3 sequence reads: CASSLDPRDSSSYEQYF. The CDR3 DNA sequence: TGTGCCAGCAGCTTAGACCCTAGGGACAGTAGCTCCTACGAGCAGTACTTC.

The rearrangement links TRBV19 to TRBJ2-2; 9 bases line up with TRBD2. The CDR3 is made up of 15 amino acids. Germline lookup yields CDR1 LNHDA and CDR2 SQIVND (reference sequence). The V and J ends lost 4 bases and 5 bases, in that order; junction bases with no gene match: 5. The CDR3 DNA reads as TGTGCCAGTAGTACGGGACTAGCATCTACCGGGGAGCTGTTTTTT. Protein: CASSTGLASTGELFF. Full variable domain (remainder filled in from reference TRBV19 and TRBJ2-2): DGGITQSPKYLFRKEGQNVTLSCEQNLNHDAMYWYRQDPGQGLRLIYYSQIVNDFQKGDIAEGYSVSREKKESFPLTVTSAQKNPTAFYLCASSTGLASTGELFFGEGSRLTVL.

For the CDR3, the DNA is TGTGCCAGCAGTTTATCGATGGGACTGGGAGAGACCCAGTACTTC. As protein: CASSLSMGLGETQYF. The V call is TRBV27, the J call TRBJ2-5; D is possibly TRBD2 (6 bases). The CDR3 runs to 15 residues. With 0 bases removed from V and 4 bases from J, the gap between germline ends came to 12 bases. Per the germline V gene, CDR1 is MNHEY and CDR2 is SMNVEV (reference sequence).

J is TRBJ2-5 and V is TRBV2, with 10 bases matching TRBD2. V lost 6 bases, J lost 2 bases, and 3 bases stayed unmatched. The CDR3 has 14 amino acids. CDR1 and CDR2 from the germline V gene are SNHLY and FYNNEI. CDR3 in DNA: TGTGCCAGCAGCGGACTAGCGGCACAAGAGACCCAGTACTTC. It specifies CASSGLAAQETQYF.

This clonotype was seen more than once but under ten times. The DNA of the CDR3 is TGTGCCAGCAGCTCTGGGGCTTCCTCGTTCACAGATACGCAGTATTTT. It translates to CASSSGASSFTDTQYF. The V and J genes are TRBV7-9 and TRBJ2-3, with a possible D match to TRBD1 (5 bases). Per germline, CDR1 SEHNR and CDR2 FQNEAQ (reference sequence). The CDR3 consists of 16 residues. Trimming left V 4 bases short and J 2 bases short, with 16 bases between.

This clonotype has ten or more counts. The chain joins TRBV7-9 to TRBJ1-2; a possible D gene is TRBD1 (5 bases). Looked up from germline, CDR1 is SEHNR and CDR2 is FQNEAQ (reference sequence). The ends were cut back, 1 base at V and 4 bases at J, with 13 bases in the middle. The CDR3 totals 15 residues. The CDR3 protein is CASSLERRGSYGYTF. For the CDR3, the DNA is TGTGCCAGCAGCTTAGAACGGAGGGGAAGCTATGGCTACACCTTC.

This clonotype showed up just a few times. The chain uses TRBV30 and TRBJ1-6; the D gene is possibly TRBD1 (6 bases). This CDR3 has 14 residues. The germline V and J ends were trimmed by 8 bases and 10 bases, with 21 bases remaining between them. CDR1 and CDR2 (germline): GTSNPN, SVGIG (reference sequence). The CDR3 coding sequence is TGTGCCCTACGCACCACAGGGAGCATGTCACCCCTCCACTTT. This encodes CALRTTGSMSPLHF.

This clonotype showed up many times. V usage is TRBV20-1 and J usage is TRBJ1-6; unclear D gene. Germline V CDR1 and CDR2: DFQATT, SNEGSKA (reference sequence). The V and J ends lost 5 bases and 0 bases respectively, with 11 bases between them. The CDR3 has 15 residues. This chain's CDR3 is CSAPGRSSYNSPLHF. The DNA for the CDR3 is TGCAGTGCTCCCGGGAGGAGCTCCTATAATTCACCCCTCCACTTT.